A selection of T cell receptor beta chains follows, all from one sample in a study of neurological immune-mediated disorders. TCRdb called the 5' RACE reads again in MiXCR, with one record for every CDR3 protein. The data show tens of thousands of distinct CDR3 sequences, with roughly 3.5% seen just once and under 3.5% held by the top ten. Specimen: PBMCs. All receptors derive from a woman between 45 and 60 years old with multiple sclerosis. The CDR3 runs from the conserved cysteine through the conserved F or W. A D gene is named only where the DNA matches it firmly. Clone size is not always given. Where it is, it says once, few, many or a class for expanded clones.

v_gene	abundance	d_gene	j_gene	CDR3aa	CDR3nt
TRBV2	many	TRBD1	TRBJ2-2	CADRGGDTGELFF	TGTGCAGACAGAGGGGGCGACACCGGGGAGCTGTTTTTT
TRBV3-1	many	-	TRBJ1-5	CASSQGWQGHQPQHF	TGTGCCAGCAGCCAAGGCTGGCAGGGTCATCAGCCCCAGCATTTT
TRBV27	many	-	TRBJ2-4	CASTMRPGRNIQYF	TGTGCCAGCACTATGAGGCCAGGGAGGAACATTCAGTACTTC
TRBV5-1	many	-	TRBJ1-6	CASSLGHQVSSPLHF	TGCGCCAGCAGCTTGGGACACCAAGTGTCATCACCCCTCCACTTT
TRBV5-1	many	-	TRBJ1-1	CASSLAMGSTEAFF	TGCGCCAGCAGCTTGGCCATGGGATCAACTGAAGCTTTCTTT
TRBV5-6	many	-	TRBJ1-4	CASSFDRSGGKLFF	TGTGCCAGCAGCTTCGACAGGTCGGGTGGAAAACTGTTTTTT
TRBV6-5	many	TRBD1	TRBJ1-6	CASSTYRGSSYNSPLHF	TGTGCCAGCAGTACCTACAGGGGTAGCTCCTATAATTCACCCCTCCACTTT
TRBV11-2	few	TRBD1	TRBJ1-1	CASSTDRAIVDTEAFF	TGTGCCAGCAGCACGGACAGGGCCATTGTGGACACTGAAGCTTTCTTT
TRBV5-1	many	TRBD1	TRBJ2-5	CASSSGQGRETQYF	TGCGCCAGCAGCTCAGGACAGGGTAGAGAGACCCAGTACTTC
TRBV7-2	many	TRBD2	TRBJ2-7	CASSLGLAGGREQYF	TGTGCCAGCAGCTTGGGACTAGCGGGGGGAAGAGAGCAGTACTTC
TRBV12-3/TRBV12-4	many	TRBD2	TRBJ2-5	CASSPRGLALQETQYF	TGTGCCAGCAGTCCTCGAGGACTAGCCCTACAAGAGACCCAGTACTTC
TRBV20-1	many	-	TRBJ2-4	CSARAVAKNIQYF	TGCAGTGCTAGAGCAGTAGCCAAAAACATTCAGTACTTC
TRBV10-3	many	-	TRBJ2-2	CAISQGNTGELFF	TGTGCCATCAGTCAGGGAAACACCGGGGAGCTGTTTTTT
TRBV12-3/TRBV12-4	many	-	TRBJ2-7	CASSLGGATLEQYF	TGTGCCAGCAGTTTAGGCGGGGCTACCCTCGAGCAGTACTTC
TRBV12-3/TRBV12-4	many	-	TRBJ2-3	CASVPSSTDTQYF	TGTGCCAGCGTTCCTAGCAGCACAGATACGCAGTATTTT
TRBV6-5	many	-	TRBJ2-3	CASRRLDHKTDTQYF	TGTGCCAGCAGAAGACTAGACCATAAAACAGATACGCAGTATTTT
TRBV7-9	many	-	TRBJ1-5	CASSSLRGNQPQHF	TGTGCCAGCAGCTCCCTCCGGGGCAATCAGCCCCAGCATTTT
TRBV7-2	-	TRBD2	TRBJ2-1	CASSSKAGGDNEQFF	TGTGCCAGCAGCTCGAAAGCGGGGGGGGATAATGAGCAGTTCTTC
TRBV7-9	many	TRBD1	TRBJ1-2	CASSLRGQGYGYTF	TGTGCCAGCAGCTTAAGGGGACAGGGATATGGCTACACCTTC
TRBV5-1	many	-	TRBJ1-1	CASSLVGDNTEAFF	TGCGCCAGCAGCTTGGTCGGGGACAACACTGAAGCTTTCTTT
TRBV20-1	many	-	TRBJ1-6	CSATGDVYNSPLHF	TGCAGTGCCACCGGGGATGTTTATAATTCACCCCTCCACTTT
TRBV5-1	many	-	TRBJ2-7	CASSSFSYEQYF	TGCGCCAGCAGTTCTTTCTCCTACGAGCAGTACTTC
TRBV20-1	many	TRBD2	TRBJ2-1	CSASGTSGGRNEQFF	TGCAGTGCTAGTGGGACTAGCGGGGGTCGCAATGAGCAGTTCTTC
TRBV4-3	many	-	TRBJ1-4	CASSQEVGAGGGTNEKLFF	TGCGCCAGCAGCCAAGAAGTGGGGGCGGGAGGTGGAACTAATGAAAAACTGTTTTTT
TRBV18	many	-	TRBJ1-6	CASSQEYNSPLHF	TGTGCCAGCTCACAGGAGTATAATTCACCCCTCCACTTT
TRBV15	many	-	TRBJ2-7	CATSSYRGGVEQYF	TGTGCCACCAGCAGCTACAGGGGGGGGGTCGAGCAGTACTTC
TRBV5-1	many	-	TRBJ1-2	CASSPTGGWYGYTF	TGCGCCAGCAGCCCGACCGGAGGTTGGTATGGCTACACCTTC
TRBV6-6	many	-	TRBJ2-1	CASSRRGSYNEQFF	TGTGCCAGCAGTCGGCGGGGATCCTACAATGAGCAGTTCTTC
TRBV7-9	many	-	TRBJ2-3	CASSLLIDTQYF	TGTGCCAGCAGCTTATTGATAGATACGCAGTATTTT
TRBV9	many	TRBD2	TRBJ2-4	CASSVEAGRGSAKNIQYF	TGTGCCAGCAGCGTAGAGGCAGGGAGGGGATCAGCCAAAAACATTCAGTACTTC